What follows are 23 T cell receptor beta chains derived from one specimen sequenced in a study of Graves' ophthalmopathy and Graves' hyperthyroidism. RNA served as the template for amplifying TCR beta CDR3 regions. HTBI-primed RT-PCR formed the first round, and a multiplex PCR formed the second. Via MiXCR, TCRdb re-called the multiplex PCR reads, giving one row per CDR3 protein. The sample has about 210,000 distinct CDR3 sequences; just under 30% are singletons. The material sequenced was peripheral blood. These receptors came from a man aged 45-60 years with Graves' ophthalmopathy.

Ten or more counts support this clonotype. The CDR3 region is CASRASGRAETQYF. The CDR3 nucleotides are TGTGCCAGCAGGGCTAGCGGGAGGGCCGAGACCCAGTACTTC. This chain joins TRBV6-1 and TRBJ2-5, with TRBD2 identical over 12 bases. J gave up 5 bases and V 6 bases, and 4 bases lay outside the gene matches. The CDR3 is 14 amino acids. Germline-derived CDR1 and CDR2 are MNHNS and SASEGT.

This clonotype came up many times. V usage is TRBV12-3 or TRBV12-4 and J usage is TRBJ1-5, with D possibly being TRBD1 (6 bases). The CDR3 runs to 14 residues. V was shortened by 6 bases and J by 4 bases, with 13 bases between the two germline ends. CDR3 bases: TGTGCCAGCAGACAGGGTCCGGGGAATCAGCCCCAGCATTTT. Translation: CASRQGPGNQPQHF.

This clonotype was recorded at least ten times. The V gene is TRBV28, the J gene TRBJ2-7; 7 bases are a match to TRBD1. The CDR3 spans 13 residues. With 8 bases clipped from V and 4 bases from J, the junction kept 8 bases outside the gene matches. Germline CDR1 MDHEN, CDR2 SYDVKM. The CDR3 spells CASRGQVYYEQYF. In DNA, the CDR3 is TGTGCCAGCCGAGGACAGGTCTATTACGAGCAGTACTTC.

This sequence joins TRBV6-2 or TRBV6-3 and TRBJ1-6, with a possible D match to TRBD1 (6 bases). Germline V gene data show CDR1 as MNHEY and CDR2 as SVGEGT. Trimming removed 7 bases from V and 9 bases from J, with 13 bases in between. CDR3 length: 13 amino acids. In nucleotides, the CDR3 is TGTGCCAGCACCCGAACAGGGCCTTCACCCCTCCACTTT. This encodes CASTRTGPSPLHF.

This clonotype was seen many times. This sequence joins TRBV12-3 or TRBV12-4 and TRBJ2-2, with a possible D match to TRBD2 (5 bases). The CDR3 totals 14 residues. V was cut by 7 bases and J by 6 bases, with 15 bases left in between. The CDR3 spells CASTLRGPPGELFF. The CDR3 bases are TGTGCCAGCACCCTTCGAGGGCCGCCCGGGGAGCTGTTTTTT.

V usage is TRBV28 and J usage is TRBJ1-6, with 12 bases aligning to TRBD1. The CDR3 has 17 residues. In germline, CDR1 is MDHEN, CDR2 SYDVKM. With 5 bases clipped from V and 4 bases from J, the junction kept 6 bases outside the gene matches. The CDR3 spells CASSLGTGGFYNSPLHF. In DNA form, the CDR3 reads TGTGCCAGCAGTCTGGGGACAGGGGGCTTTTATAATTCACCCCTCCACTTT.

J is TRBJ2-4 and V is TRBV12-3 or TRBV12-4, with 9 bases fitting TRBD2. Unmatched junction bases numbered 9, after V lost 2 bases and J lost 7 bases. The CDR3 is made up of 16 amino acids. The CDR3: CASSLNGAGGPNIQYF. CDR3 nucleotide sequence: TGTGCCAGCAGTTTAAATGGGGCGGGAGGGCCCAACATTCAGTACTTC.

Ten or more counts support this clonotype. The gene calls are TRBV18 and TRBJ2-5; D unclear. Between the trimmed V and J ends, which lost 2 bases and 4 bases, there was a span of 5 bases. This CDR3 region has 12 residues. Germline CDR1 reads KGHSH; CDR2 reads LQKENI. CDR3 loop: CASSPDAETQYF. The CDR3, as DNA: TGTGCCAGCTCACCAGACGCAGAGACCCAGTACTTC.

This clonotype has at least ten counts. V gene TRBV5-1 combines with J gene TRBJ2-3; 11 positions match TRBD2. V shed 0 bases and J 5 bases; nucleotides not matched to a gene: 8. The CDR3 has 17 residues. CDR1 SGHRS and CDR2 YFSETQ come from the germline V gene. The CDR3 sequence is CASSLGVAGGPVDTQYF. DNA of the CDR3: TGCGCCAGCAGCTTGGGGGTAGCGGGAGGGCCGGTAGATACGCAGTATTTT.

This clonotype was seen repeatedly, ten times or more. The junction and the germline gene differ at one end; a read error may be behind it. This rearrangement joins TRBV18 to TRBJ1-3; a possible D gene is TRBD1 (5 bases). Germline V CDR1 and CDR2: KGHSH, LQKENI. The CDR3 has 17 residues. The DNA for the CDR3 is TGTGCCAGCTCACCACAGCGTAACAGGCTCTCTGGAGACACCATATATTTT. Translated: CASSPQRNRLSGDTIYF.

J is TRBJ2-7 and V is TRBV12-3 or TRBV12-4; TRBD2 matches at 8 bases. The V segment lost 6 bases and the J segment 1 base; nucleotides outside the gene matches: 11. There are 16 residues in the CDR3. The CDR3 DNA follows: TGTGCCAGCAGCGATCCCCTCGGGGGGGCGTCCTACGAGCAGTACTTC. The encoded protein is CASSDPLGGASYEQYF.

This clonotype was seen at least ten times. This chain joins TRBV9 and TRBJ2-7, with D perhaps matching TRBD2 (6 bases). V lost 0 bases, J lost 2 bases, and 12 bases lay in between. This CDR3 comprises 15 residues. The germline V gene has CDR1 SGDLS and CDR2 YYNGEE. This chain's CDR3 is CASSVEGLPTYEQYF. The CDR3 DNA sequence: TGTGCCAGCAGCGTAGAGGGACTGCCAACCTACGAGCAGTACTTC.

The chain employs TRBV6-1 and TRBJ2-7; 10 bases are a match to TRBD1. J gave up 2 bases and V 6 bases, and 4 bases lay outside the gene matches. Germline V lookup: CDR1 MNHNS, CDR2 SASEGT. The CDR3 length is 14 residues. The CDR3 DNA reads TGTGCCAGCAGGGGGACAGGGGAAGCCTACGAGCAGTACTTC. It specifies CASRGTGEAYEQYF.

This clonotype was counted at least ten times. The chain employs TRBV20-1 and TRBJ2-5; 12 bases fit TRBD2. J was trimmed by 5 bases and V by 3 bases; bases with no gene match: 1. Germline V gene data show CDR1 as DFQATT and CDR2 as SNEGSKA (reference sequence). The CDR3 runs to 13 residues. The CDR3 loop is CSARTSGSETQYF. CDR3 sequence (DNA): TGCAGTGCTAGGACTAGCGGGAGTGAGACCCAGTACTTC.

This clonotype has a count of ten or more. This chain uses TRBV20-1 with TRBJ1-2, with D possibly being TRBD1 (5 bases). Germline lookup yields CDR1 DFQATT and CDR2 SNEGSKA (reference sequence). Trimming pared 0 bases from V and 4 bases from J, leaving 12 bases between. This CDR3 is built from 14 residues. The chain's CDR3 is CSARDQGGGYGYTF. The CDR3 nucleotides are TGCAGTGCTAGAGATCAGGGAGGAGGCTATGGCTACACCTTC.

At least ten counts were recorded for this clonotype. The rearrangement joins TRBV11-3 to TRBJ2-4; a weak D match, TRBD1 (5 bases). The germline gives CDR1 SGHNT, CDR2 YENEEA. This CDR3 contains 17 residues. Trimming cost V 3 bases and J 0 bases, with 15 bases left between them. The CDR3 loop reads CASSFGRQPLAKNIQYF. The DNA of the CDR3 is TGTGCCAGCAGCTTCGGTAGACAGCCGCTAGCCAAAAACATTCAGTACTTC.

V is TRBV2 and J is TRBJ2-5; D gene ambiguous. The CDR3 totals 11 residues. Germline CDR1 SNHLY, CDR2 FYNNEI. V shed 7 bases and J shed 5 bases, with 8 bases lying between them. The CDR3 loop reads CASTGSETQYF. The DNA of the CDR3 is TGTGCCAGCACTGGCTCGGAGACCCAGTACTTC.

The chain couples TRBV6-1 to TRBJ1-3, with D perhaps matching TRBD1 (5 bases). The germline CDR1 and CDR2 sequences are MNHNS and SASEGT. CDR3 length equals 14 residues. Trimming stripped 7 bases from V and 4 bases from J, with 14 bases between. CDR3 nucleotides: TGTGCCAGCACTCGAACAGGAGTCGGAAACACCATATATTTT. This gives the protein CASTRTGVGNTIYF.

This clonotype occurred many times. V and J are TRBV4-2 and TRBJ2-7; TRBD2 matches 9 bases. The junction had 12 bases not matched to a gene; V was cut back by 0 bases and J by 3 bases. Germline V gene lookup returns CDR1 LGHNA and CDR2 YNFKEQ. CDR3 length equals 18 residues. Here the CDR3 DNA reads TGTGCCAGCAGCCAAGAAGCTAGCGGGACTCATCGATTCTACGAGCAGTACTTC. Translation: CASSQEASGTHRFYEQYF.

This clonotype appeared many times. V gene TRBV7-2 combines with J gene TRBJ2-5; the D is unclear. Trimming left V 2 bases short and J 0 bases short, with 10 bases between. Germline loops: CDR1 SGHTA, CDR2 FQGNSA. The CDR3 sequence is 15 residues long. The chain's CDR3 is CASSLLSGYQETQYF. The CDR3, as DNA: TGTGCCAGCAGCTTATTATCCGGGTACCAAGAGACCCAGTACTTC. The full variable domain, in which reference TRBV7-2 and TRBJ2-5 provide the parts outside the CDR3, is GAGVSQSPSNKVTEKGKDVELRCDPISGHTALYWYRQSLGQGLEFLIYFQGNSAPDKSGLPSDRFSAERTGGSVSTLTIQRTQQEDSAVYLCASSLLSGYQETQYFGPGTRLLVL.

This clonotype was counted a few times. The V call is TRBV11-2, the J call TRBJ2-7; no reliable D call. The CDR3 length is 12 residues. CDR1 is SGHAT, CDR2 FQNNGV, per germline. V lost 1 base and J 6 bases, leaving 7 bases between the germline ends. Written as DNA, the CDR3 is TGTGCCAGCAGCTTAGGAAGGCCCGAGCAGTACTTC. Translation: CASSLGRPEQYF. Based on the CDR3 plus reference TRBV11-2 and TRBJ2-7, the full variable domain is EAGVAQSPRYKIIEKRQSVAFWCNPISGHATLYWYQQILGQGPKLLIQFQNNGVVDDSQLPKDRFSAERLKGVDSTLKIQPAKLEDSAVYLCASSLGRPEQYFGPGTRLTVT.

This clonotype showed up many times. This chain joins TRBV6-1 and TRBJ1-1; D call uncertain. V was clipped by 7 bases and J by 0 bases, with 12 bases between them. CDR3 length: 14 residues. Germline CDR1 and CDR2: MNHNS and SASEGT. This chain's CDR3 is CASTNGGMNTEAFF. The CDR3 DNA sequence: TGTGCCAGCACTAACGGTGGAATGAACACTGAAGCTTTCTTT.

Many counts were recorded for this clonotype. V gene TRBV6-2 or TRBV6-3 combines with J gene TRBJ1-1, with 9 bases that match TRBD1. This CDR3 contains 15 residues. Per the germline V gene, CDR1 is MNHEY and CDR2 is SVGEGT. The V segment lost 5 bases and the J segment 4 bases; nucleotides outside the gene matches: 8. The DNA of the CDR3 is TGTGCCAGCAGTCGTCGGACAGGGGTGGGCACTGAAGCTTTCTTT. Amino acids: CASSRRTGVGTEAFF.